The sequence of this TCR beta chain was determined in a study of T-cell memory formation after mild COVID-19. The wider study: TCR clusters largely stayed donor specific. Study-level findings and limits: A second wave expanding day 15 to 37 was CD4+-biased; contracting clones were balanced.

V gave up 7 bases and J gave up 8 bases, with 14 bases separating them. The length of the CDR3 is 12 residues. From 5'RACE with constant-segment primers came TCR alpha and TCR beta cDNA libraries that carried sample barcodes and UMIs. In TCRdb, the 5' RACE reads were re-called with MiXCR into one record per CDR3 protein. The sample gives roughly 250,000 distinct CDR3 sequences, roughly a sixth of which show up once; 22% is in the top ten. Turning to this clonotype: Its specificity is not known.

The rearrangement joins TRBV12-3 or TRBV12-4 to TRBJ1-1, with D maybe TRBD1 (6 bases). This clonotype originated in a man aged 18 to 35 who had mild COVID-19 (a few samples of this study predate the infection). Cell type and time point are not known. Sequencing was performed on PBMCs or a T cell subset sorted from them (not recorded which). CDR3 sequence (DNA): TGTGCCAGCACCCTTCCGGACAGAGAAGCTTTCTTT. The encoded protein is CASTLPDREAFF.